This TCR beta chain was documented in a study of cytomegalovirus exposure and HLA in healthy donors. Produced via immunoSEQ multiplex PCR; TCRdb's table is partial and in-frame only. The sample carries around 150,000 clones, around four fifths recorded once. CDR3 size: 16 residues. Germline V gives CDR1 SQVTM, CDR2 ANQGSEA. V lost 7 bases and J lost 2; bases outside the gene matches: 16. The sequencing sample was made of PBMCs. This chain links TRBV29-1 with TRBJ2-7; 8 positions agree with TRBD1. The sequence was obtained from a man aged 30 to 39 in good health and CMV-seropositive. DNA for the CDR3: TGCAGCGGCGGACAGGGAGAAGGGCGAGGGACCTACGAGCAGTACTTC. Its translation is CSGGQGEGRGTYEQYF.